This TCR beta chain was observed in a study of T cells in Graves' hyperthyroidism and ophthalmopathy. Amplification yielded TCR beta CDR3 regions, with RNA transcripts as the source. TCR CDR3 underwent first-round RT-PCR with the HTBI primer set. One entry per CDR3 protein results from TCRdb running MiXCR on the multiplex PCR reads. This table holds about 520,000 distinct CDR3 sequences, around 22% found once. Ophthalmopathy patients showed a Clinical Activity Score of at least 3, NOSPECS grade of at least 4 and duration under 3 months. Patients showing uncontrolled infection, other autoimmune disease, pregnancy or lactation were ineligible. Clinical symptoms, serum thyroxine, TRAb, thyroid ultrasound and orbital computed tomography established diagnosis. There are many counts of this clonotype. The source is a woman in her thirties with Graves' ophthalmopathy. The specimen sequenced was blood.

The CDR3 spells CASSYSTDQETQYF. The CDR3, as DNA: TGTGCCAGCAGTTACTCGACGGATCAAGAGACCCAGTACTTC. The chain recombines TRBV6-5 with TRBJ2-5; D remains ambiguous. The V end lost 0 bases, the J end lost 2 bases, and 7 bases lay between the germline ends. The germline V gene has CDR1 MNHEY and CDR2 SVGAGI. This CDR3 spans 14 amino acids.